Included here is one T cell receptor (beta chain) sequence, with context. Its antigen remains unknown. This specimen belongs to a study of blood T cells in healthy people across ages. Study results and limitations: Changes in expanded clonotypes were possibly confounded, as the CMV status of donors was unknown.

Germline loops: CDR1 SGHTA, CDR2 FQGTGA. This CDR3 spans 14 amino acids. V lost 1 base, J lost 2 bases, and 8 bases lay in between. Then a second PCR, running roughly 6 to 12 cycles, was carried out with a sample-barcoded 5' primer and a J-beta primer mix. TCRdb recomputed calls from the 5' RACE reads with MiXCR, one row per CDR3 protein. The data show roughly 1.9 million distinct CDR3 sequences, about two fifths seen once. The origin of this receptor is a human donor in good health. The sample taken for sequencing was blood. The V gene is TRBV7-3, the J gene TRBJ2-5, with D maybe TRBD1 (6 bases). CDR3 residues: CASSLNGQQETQYF. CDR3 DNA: TGTGCCAGCAGCTTAAATGGACAGCAAGAGACCCAGTACTTC.